This TCR beta chain was retrieved from a study of cytomegalovirus exposure and HLA in healthy donors (dated by TCRdb to about 2017). Regarding the complete study: According to an earlier analysis of a few hundred of the donors, 200 million or so T cells yielded approximately 120 million unique TCR beta sequences and about 300 Gb of sequence data. Donor age, sex, ethnicity and CMV serostatus were collected together with the repertoire data. Because of strong linkage in the cohort, four to six DR-DQ haplotypes were treated as single units for association and clustering. Rather than drawing on any new phenotypic data, the later analysis identified candidate immune exposures from TCR beta sequences and the way those sequences occurred across donors. A separate validation cohort of about 110 different subjects was used in addition to the approximately 670-subject first cohort. Typing coverage varied by locus: roughly 620-640 donors for A, B, C, DRB1 and DQB1; about 520 for DQA1; over 600 for DPA1; approximately 450 for DPB1. To study patterns of TCR occurrence, a later analysis re-analyzed previously published TCR beta repertoires from several hundred donors and added high-resolution HLA genotyping. Every discovery cohort repertoire had been produced on one sequencing platform. To decide whether each TCR beta V gene segment behaved as functional or pseudogenic, an earlier analysis of some 600 of the donors relied on high-throughput TCR beta sequencing. The study profiled the T cell repertoires of around 700 subjects by immunosequencing and related them to cytomegalovirus serostatus. Genome-wide SNP genotypes for about three fifths of the roughly 700 donors were used in a later genetic analysis, which treated that subset as a discovery cohort. An early release covering around 630 HLA-typed donors comprised about 300 gigabases of sequencing data and about 90 million unique TCR sequences. The study combined high-throughput TCR immunosequencing, statistical association of individual TCRs with disease status, and machine learning to predict cytomegalovirus infection status. HLA typing covered class I and class II loci at four-digit resolution. On average, over 200,000 unique TCR beta nucleotide sequences were sequenced per donor among some 420 genotyped donors of the cohort, with roughly 18% of those sequences being non-productive. Among the approximately 420 genotyped donors, around 81% belonged to the genetic ancestry cluster associated with self-reported Caucasian donors. The aim of the study was to test whether cataloging public T cell receptors could identify signatures of past pathogen exposure.

The library was prepared using the immunoSEQ multiplex PCR assay. The multiplex PCR relied on a mix of 60 forward primers for TCR Vbeta segments and 13 reverse primers for TCR Jbeta segments. The CDR3 region of rearranged TCR beta genes was amplified from genomic DNA with a multiplex PCR assay. On the Illumina HiSeq System, the amplified TCR beta libraries were sequenced as 87-base-pair reads. Turning to the authors' computational methods: A later analysis counted tens of millions of unique TCR beta chains across the 600 to 850 repertoires, and around 9.9 million of these chains were shared by at least two donors. A nearest-neighbor algorithm error-corrected the raw reads and collapsed the reads into unique sequences, merging closely related sequences to remove PCR and sequencing errors. V, D and J gene segments were assigned by aligning CDR3 sequences to IMGT reference sequences. For a sequence to be retained, a match of at least six nucleotides was required to both a V gene segment and a J gene segment. A rearrangement was called productive if the CDR3 had no stop codons and remained in frame with V and J, and every other rearrangement was called non-productive. CDR3 was defined by IMGT convention, running from the second conserved V-encoded cysteine to the conserved J-encoded phenylalanine. Sequences without an unambiguous match to a single V gene segment were excluded from the earlier analysis of approximately 560 of the donors. In an earlier analysis of almost 600 of the donors, a V segment was called functional when productive rearrangements were above 56.7%, and segregating when the standard deviation between donors exceeded 5%. To diagnose cytomegalovirus status from the catalog of TCR beta chain sequences, a statistical classification framework was built. In a later analysis, TCR nucleotide sequences were compared against IMGT/GENE-DB human TR gene sequences so that V and J genes could be assigned. In a later analysis, CDR3 sequences and most-parsimonious VDJ recombination scenarios were assigned using the TCRdist pipeline. In a later analysis, each TCR beta chain was defined by its CDR3 amino acid sequence together with its V-gene family, and reads without a unique V-gene family were excluded. To address suspected cross-contamination and a sequencing artifact, a later analysis removed over 500 highly shared, low-generation-probability nucleotide sequences. In a later analysis, a clonal expansion index was calculated for each public chain from normalized within-repertoire ranks of inferred template counts. A later analysis computed generation probabilities with a VDJ recombination model fitted to out-of-frame rearrangements, and checked the results against IGoR. In a later analysis, hypergeometric tests were used to score TCR-TCR, TCR-HLA and TCR-CMV co-occurrence, with a repertoire-size bias correction applied to TCR pairs. In a later analysis, false discovery rates were estimated by permuting HLA or CMV assignments 20 times. In a later analysis, co-occurring TCRs were grouped using DBSCAN, and TCRdist sequence similarity was added for clustering within HLA-allele-positive subsets. Repertoires with fewer than 30,000 or more than 120,000 public chains, plus five repertoires with anomalous nucleotide sharing, were excluded from co-occurrence clustering. TCRdb holds this immuneACCESS table with in-frame rearrangements only. Some clones are missing; in checked studies, unresolved V genes explain under half, and the rest has no known cause. That table furnishes V, J and clone size, whereas the DNA furnished D and trimming. This sample gives about 150,000 clones in total; about 81% of them show up just once. The ten biggest clones cover around 7% of the sample.

V is reduced by 6 bases and J by 4 bases, leaving a spacing of 11 bases between them. There are 13 amino acids in the CDR3, from cysteine to phenylalanine inclusive. Only the CDR3 region is kept as DNA, spanning 39 bases read in frame from base 1. CDR1 and CDR2, per the germline V gene (reference sequence), are MNHEY and SMNVEV. The cohort consisted of 666 healthy bone marrow donors. At the time of sampling, every cohort member was nominally healthy, though immune exposures that went unrecorded were likely present. The donor tested CMV seronegative, placing the donor among the 350 to 400 seronegative members of the cohort. A peripheral blood sample was provided by each donor, and peripheral blood mononuclear cells were used for TCR beta sequencing. The Qiagen DNeasy Blood Extraction Kit was used to extract genomic DNA from the blood cell samples. Notes on this clone: The antigen this receptor binds is unknown. No much larger clone is present one base from it, and per-base qualities are unavailable.

Broader findings and caveats from the paper: Because counts were too low, seventeen rarely observed V segments, including chromosome 9 orphons, were excluded from the earlier analysis of about 500 of the donors. Correlated functional status among segregating V segments might reflect linkage disequilibrium, but an unknown experimental factor could not be ruled out. In an earlier analysis of fewer than 700 of the donors, most TCR beta V segments appeared in productive rearrangements about 90% or about 30% of the time, broadly matching IMGT annotations. When HLA alleles, especially DR and DQ, strongly co-occurred, attributing TCR associations to individual alleles was difficult. The authors suggested that the approach could potentially be generalized to other disease states and immunological phenotypes. A further reported finding was that TCR beta sequences accurately predicted the HLA-A and HLA-B alleles for most subjects in the first cohort. Sequencing depth was assumed to be roughly uniform across donors in the presence/absence analyses, though that assumption may not hold. An association between a missense DCLRE1C variant and V-gene and J-gene trimming of TCR beta chains was found in a later genetic analysis and replicated in an independent cohort. In a later analysis, most CMV-associated TCR beta chains were found to appear HLA-restricted, with HLA associations seemingly driven largely by CMV exposure. HLA typing was unavailable for some donors at each locus, so association tests used only the typed subset. According to a later genetic analysis, donors in an Asian-associated ancestry cluster had fewer N-insertions in productive TCRs than the roughly 700-donor mean. In both the original and validation cohorts, the classifier was reported to diagnose cytomegalovirus status with high specificity and sensitivity. At a false discovery rate of 0.05, a later analysis linked fewer than 20,000 TCR beta sequences to specific HLA alleles. Some IMGT-functional V segments, including TRBV6-2 and TRBV6-3, could not be distinguished by the 87-base-pair reads and were therefore excluded. CMV serostatus was the only immune exposure information available for the cohort. In vitro tests confirmed that a few of the cytomegalovirus-associated TCR beta chains recognize cytomegalovirus antigens. In a later analysis, several top co-occurrence clusters were reported to appear linked to parvovirus B19, influenza, CMV and Epstein-Barr virus. A later analysis found that HLA-associated TCR beta chains were more clonally expanded and had lower generation probabilities than equally common non-associated chains. The cohort was sequenced for TCR beta chains only, and without alpha or paired-chain data the features that could be detected were limited. Most TCR sequences were observed very rarely across donors, whereas some public TCRs were present in many individuals. A group of highly shared sequence variants was considered likely to be a technical artifact of the sequencing pipeline. A later analysis found that TCR association rates varied across HLA loci, with DRB1 alleles showing the most associated TCRs and HLA-C alleles the fewest. The study listed 150 to 200 TCR beta chains as associated with cytomegalovirus.

This sequence originates from a man between 25 and 39 years old in good health and CMV-seronegative. The sample consisted of PBMCs. Here the chain combines TRBV27 and TRBJ2-3; D gene: possibly TRBD2, on 6 matching bases. The base sequence is TGTGCCAGCAGCGGGAGTTGGGCAGATACGCAGTATTTT. The encoded protein is CASSGSWADTQYF.